The clone carrying this T cell receptor beta chain appeared many times. The antigen remains unidentified. MiXCR, applied by TCRdb to the reads, yields one record per CDR3 protein. Found here are about 770,000 distinct CDR3 sequences, just under 30% of them singletons; the top ten hold roughly 14%. This CDR3 is built from 17 residues. Per the germline V gene, CDR1 is SGHVS and CDR2 is FQNEAQ. Germline trimming cut 3 bases from V and 5 bases from J; bases unmatched to any gene: 14. The data originate from a study of T cell repertoires in cytomegalovirus infection. As for the study in general: TCR beta signatures that were public indicated CMV infection and matching HLA type.

This receptor was taken from a human donor in good health (CMV status not recorded). Some clones in this sample may be carry-over from other donors' samples. The rearrangement uses TRBV7-8 and TRBJ1-2, with TRBD1 identical over 8 bases. The material was cultured CD8+ T cells from PBMCs, obtained from culture after CMV antigen stimulation. Here the CDR3 reads CASSFTGGPVLKYGYTF. CDR3 coding DNA: TGTGCCAGCAGCTTTACAGGGGGGCCCGTGTTAAAGTATGGCTACACCTTC. Based on the CDR3 plus reference TRBV7-8 and TRBJ1-2, the full variable domain is GAGVSQSPRYKVAKRGQDVALRCDPISGHVSLFWYQQALGQGPEFLTYFQNEAQLDKSGLPSDRFFAERPEGSVSTLKIQRTQQEDSAVYLCASSFTGGPVLKYGYTFGSGTRLTVV.